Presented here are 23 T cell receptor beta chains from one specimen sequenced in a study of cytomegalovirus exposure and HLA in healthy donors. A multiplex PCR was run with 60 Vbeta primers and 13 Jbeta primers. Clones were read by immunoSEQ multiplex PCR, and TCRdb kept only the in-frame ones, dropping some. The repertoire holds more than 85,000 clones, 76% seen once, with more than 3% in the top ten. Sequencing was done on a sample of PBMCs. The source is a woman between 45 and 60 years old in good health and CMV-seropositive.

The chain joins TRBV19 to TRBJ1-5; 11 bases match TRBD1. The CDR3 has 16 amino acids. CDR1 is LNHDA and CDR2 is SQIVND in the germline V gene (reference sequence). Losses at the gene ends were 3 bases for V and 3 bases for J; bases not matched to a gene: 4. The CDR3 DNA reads TGTGCCAGTAGTATGGGGGACAGGGGGATCAATCAGCCCCAGCATTTT. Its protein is CASSMGDRGINQPQHF.

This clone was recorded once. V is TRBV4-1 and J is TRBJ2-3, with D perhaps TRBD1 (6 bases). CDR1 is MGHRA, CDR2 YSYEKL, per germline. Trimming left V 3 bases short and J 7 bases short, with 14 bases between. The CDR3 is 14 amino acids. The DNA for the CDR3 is TGCGCCAGCAGCCAGGCCGACAGGCGGTATACGCAGTATTTT. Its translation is CASSQADRRYTQYF.

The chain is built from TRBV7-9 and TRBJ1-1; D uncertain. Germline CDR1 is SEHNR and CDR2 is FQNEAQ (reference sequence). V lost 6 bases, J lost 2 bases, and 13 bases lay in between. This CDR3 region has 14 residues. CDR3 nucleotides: TGTGCCAGCAGTCGCGCTGCGGGAAACACTGAAGCTTTCTTT. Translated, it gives CASSRAAGNTEAFF.

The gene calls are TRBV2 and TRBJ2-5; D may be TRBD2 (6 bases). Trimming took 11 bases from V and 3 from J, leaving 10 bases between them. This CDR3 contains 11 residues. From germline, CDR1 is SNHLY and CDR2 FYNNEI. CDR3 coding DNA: TGTGCCGGAGGGATTAAAGAGACCCAGTACTTC. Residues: CAGGIKETQYF. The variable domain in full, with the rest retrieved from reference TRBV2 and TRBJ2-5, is EPEVTQTPSHQVTQMGQEVILRCVPISNHLYFYWYRQILGQKVEFLVSFYNNEISEKSEIFDDQFSVERPDGSNFTLKIRSTKLEDSAMYFCAGGIKETQYFGPGTRLLVL.

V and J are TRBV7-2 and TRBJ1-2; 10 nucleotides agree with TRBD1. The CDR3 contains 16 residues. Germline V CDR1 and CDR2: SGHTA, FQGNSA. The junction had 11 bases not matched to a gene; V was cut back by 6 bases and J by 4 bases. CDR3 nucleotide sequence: TGTGCCAGCAGTTCACGACAGGGGGCGCGTTCCTATGGCTACACCTTC. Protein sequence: CASSSRQGARSYGYTF.

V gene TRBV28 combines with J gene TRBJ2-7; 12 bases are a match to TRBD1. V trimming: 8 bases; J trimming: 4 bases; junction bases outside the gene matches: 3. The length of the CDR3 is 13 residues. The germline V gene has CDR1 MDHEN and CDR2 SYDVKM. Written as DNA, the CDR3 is TGTGCCAGCCGGGACAGGGGGCCGTACGAGCAGTACTTC. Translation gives CASRDRGPYEQYF.

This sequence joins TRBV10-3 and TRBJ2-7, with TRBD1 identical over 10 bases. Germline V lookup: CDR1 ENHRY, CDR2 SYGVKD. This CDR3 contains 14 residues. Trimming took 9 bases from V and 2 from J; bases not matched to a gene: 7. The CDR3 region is CAISRGTGAYEQYF. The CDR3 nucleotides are TGTGCCATTTCAAGGGGGACAGGGGCCTACGAGCAGTACTTC.

CDR3 DNA sequence: TGTGCCAGCAGCGTAGGGGGTAGCGGGGGAACTAACGAGCAGTACTTC. Amino acids: CASSVGGSGGTNEQYF. J is TRBJ2-7 and V is TRBV9, with TRBD2 matching 9 bases. Germline CDR1 and CDR2: SGDLS and YYNGEE. After removal of 0 bases from V and 5 bases from J, the junction contained 9 bases not matched to a gene. This CDR3 region has 16 residues. Variable domain in full (rest from reference TRBV9 and TRBJ2-7): DSGVTQTPKHLITATGQRVTLRCSPRSGDLSVYWYQQSLDQGLQFLIQYYNGEERAKGNILERFSAQQFPDLHSELNLSSLELGDSALYFCASSVGGSGGTNEQYFGPGTRLTVT.

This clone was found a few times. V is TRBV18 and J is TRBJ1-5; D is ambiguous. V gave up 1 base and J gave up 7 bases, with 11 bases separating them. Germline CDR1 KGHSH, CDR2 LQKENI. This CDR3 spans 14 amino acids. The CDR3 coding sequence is TGTGCCAGCTCACCACGAACAGCCTCCCAGCCCCAGCATTTT. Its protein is CASSPRTASQPQHF.

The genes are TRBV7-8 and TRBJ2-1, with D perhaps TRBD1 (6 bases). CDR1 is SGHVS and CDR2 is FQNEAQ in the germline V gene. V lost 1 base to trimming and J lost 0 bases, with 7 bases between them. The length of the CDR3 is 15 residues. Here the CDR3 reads CASSLEDSSYNEQFF. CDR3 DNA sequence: TGTGCCAGCAGCTTAGAGGACAGCTCCTACAATGAGCAGTTCTTC.

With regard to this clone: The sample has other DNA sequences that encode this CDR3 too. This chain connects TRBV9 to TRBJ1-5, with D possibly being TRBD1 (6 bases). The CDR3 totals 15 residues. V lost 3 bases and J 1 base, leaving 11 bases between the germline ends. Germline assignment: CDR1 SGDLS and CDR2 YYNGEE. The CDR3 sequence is CASSAGGGSNQPQHF. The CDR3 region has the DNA TGTGCCAGCAGCGCGGGGGGCGGGAGCAATCAGCCCCAGCATTTT. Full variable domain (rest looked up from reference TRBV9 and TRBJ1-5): DSGVTQTPKHLITATGQRVTLRCSPRSGDLSVYWYQQSLDQGLQFLIQYYNGEERAKGNILERFSAQQFPDLHSELNLSSLELGDSALYFCASSAGGGSNQPQHFGDGTRLSIL.

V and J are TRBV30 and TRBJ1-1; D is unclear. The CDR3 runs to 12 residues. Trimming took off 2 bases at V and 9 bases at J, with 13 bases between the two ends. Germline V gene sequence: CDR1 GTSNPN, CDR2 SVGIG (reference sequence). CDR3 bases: TGTGCCTGGAGTACATCAGTCTCCCAAGCTTTCTTT. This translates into CAWSTSVSQAFF. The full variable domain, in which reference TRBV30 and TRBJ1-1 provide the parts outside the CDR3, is SQTIHQWPATLVQPVGSPLSLECTVEGTSNPNLYWYRQAAGRGLQLLFYSVGIGQISSEVPQNLSASRPQDRQFILSSKKLLLSDSGFYLCAWSTSVSQAFFGQGTRLTVV.

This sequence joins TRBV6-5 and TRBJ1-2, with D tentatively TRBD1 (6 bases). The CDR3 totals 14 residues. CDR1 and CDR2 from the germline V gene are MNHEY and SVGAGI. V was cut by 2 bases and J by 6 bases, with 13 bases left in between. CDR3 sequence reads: CASSYLQGMDGYTF. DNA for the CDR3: TGTGCCAGCAGTTACCTTCAGGGGATGGATGGCTACACCTTC.

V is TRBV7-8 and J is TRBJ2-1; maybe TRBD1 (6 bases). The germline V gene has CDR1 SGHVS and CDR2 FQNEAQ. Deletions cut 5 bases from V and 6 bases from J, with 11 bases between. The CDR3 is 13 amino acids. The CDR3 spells CASSPGQTNEQFF. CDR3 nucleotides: TGTGCCAGCAGCCCCGGACAGACCAATGAGCAGTTCTTC. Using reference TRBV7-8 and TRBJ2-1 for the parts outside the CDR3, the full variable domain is GAGVSQSPRYKVAKRGQDVALRCDPISGHVSLFWYQQALGQGPEFLTYFQNEAQLDKSGLPSDRFFAERPEGSVSTLKIQRTQQEDSAVYLCASSPGQTNEQFFGPGTRLTVL.

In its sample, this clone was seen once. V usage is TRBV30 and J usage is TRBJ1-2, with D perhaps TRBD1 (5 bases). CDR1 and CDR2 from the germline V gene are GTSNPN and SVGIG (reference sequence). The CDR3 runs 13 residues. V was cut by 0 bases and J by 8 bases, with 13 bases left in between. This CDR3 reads CAWSVPYKGGYTF. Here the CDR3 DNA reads TGTGCCTGGAGTGTCCCTTACAAGGGGGGCTACACCTTC.

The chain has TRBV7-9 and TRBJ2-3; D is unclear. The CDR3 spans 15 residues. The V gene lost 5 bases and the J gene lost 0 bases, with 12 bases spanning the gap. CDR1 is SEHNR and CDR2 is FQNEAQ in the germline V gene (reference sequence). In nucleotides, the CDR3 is TGTGCCAGCAGCCAATCGAGTGCTAGCACAGATACGCAGTATTTT. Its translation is CASSQSSASTDTQYF.

In nucleotides, the CDR3 is TGTGCCAGCAGTGCTTCGGGACAGCACTCTGGAAACACCATATATTTT. Its translation is CASSASGQHSGNTIYF. The J gene is TRBJ1-3, the V gene TRBV2; TRBD1 agrees at 7 bases. Unmatched junction bases numbered 6, after V lost 4 bases and J lost 0 bases. This CDR3 spans 16 amino acids. The germline V gene encodes CDR1 SNHLY and CDR2 FYNNEI.

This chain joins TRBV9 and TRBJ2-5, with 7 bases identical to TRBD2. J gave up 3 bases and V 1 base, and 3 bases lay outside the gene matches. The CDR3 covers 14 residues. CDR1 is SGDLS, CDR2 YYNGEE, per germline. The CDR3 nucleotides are TGTGCCAGCAGCGTATATGGGGGGGAAGAGACCCAGTACTTC. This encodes CASSVYGGEETQYF.

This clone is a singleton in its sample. The chain's CDR3 is CASSATLTGEDNEQYF. For the CDR3, the DNA is TGTGCCAGCAGTGCCACCCTTACAGGGGAGGATAACGAGCAGTACTTC. This chain joins TRBV2 and TRBJ2-7, with TRBD1 as a possible D gene (7 bases). Germline V gene data show CDR1 as SNHLY and CDR2 as FYNNEI. Trimming pared 4 bases from V and 5 bases from J, leaving 21 bases between. There are 16 residues in the CDR3.

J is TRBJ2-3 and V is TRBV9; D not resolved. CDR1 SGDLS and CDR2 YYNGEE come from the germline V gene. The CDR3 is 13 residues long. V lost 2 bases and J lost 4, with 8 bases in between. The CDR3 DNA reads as TGTGCCAGCAGCGTCTCCCGTCCAGATACGCAGTATTTT. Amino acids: CASSVSRPDTQYF.

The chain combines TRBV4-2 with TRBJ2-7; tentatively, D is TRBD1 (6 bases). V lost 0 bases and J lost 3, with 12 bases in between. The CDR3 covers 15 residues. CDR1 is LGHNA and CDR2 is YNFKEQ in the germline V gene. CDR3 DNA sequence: TGTGCCAGCAGCCAAGAACAGGGTTCCTTCTACGAGCAGTACTTC. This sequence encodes CASSQEQGSFYEQYF.

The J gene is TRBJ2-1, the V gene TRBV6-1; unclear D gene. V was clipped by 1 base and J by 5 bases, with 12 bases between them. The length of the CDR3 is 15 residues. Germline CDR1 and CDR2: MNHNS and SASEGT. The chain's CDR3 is CASSEGSRFNNEQFF. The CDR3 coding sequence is TGTGCCAGCAGTGAAGGGTCGAGGTTTAACAATGAGCAGTTCTTC.

CDR3 loop: CASSHGVRAPGELFF. The CDR3, as DNA: TGTGCCAGCAGCCATGGAGTGCGGGCACCCGGGGAGCTGTTTTTT. The gene calls are TRBV7-9 and TRBJ2-2; weak D call: TRBD2 (5 bases). Germline CDR1 reads SEHNR; CDR2 reads FQNEAQ (reference sequence). The CDR3 is made up of 15 amino acids. V was trimmed by 5 bases and J by 6 bases, leaving 16 bases between them. Combining the CDR3 with reference TRBV7-9 and TRBJ2-2 gives the whole variable domain DTGVSQNPRHKITKRGQNVTFRCDPISEHNRLYWYRQTLGQGPEFLTYFQNEAQLEKSRLLSDRFSAERPKGSFSTLEIQRTEQGDSAMYLCASSHGVRAPGELFFGEGSRLTVL.